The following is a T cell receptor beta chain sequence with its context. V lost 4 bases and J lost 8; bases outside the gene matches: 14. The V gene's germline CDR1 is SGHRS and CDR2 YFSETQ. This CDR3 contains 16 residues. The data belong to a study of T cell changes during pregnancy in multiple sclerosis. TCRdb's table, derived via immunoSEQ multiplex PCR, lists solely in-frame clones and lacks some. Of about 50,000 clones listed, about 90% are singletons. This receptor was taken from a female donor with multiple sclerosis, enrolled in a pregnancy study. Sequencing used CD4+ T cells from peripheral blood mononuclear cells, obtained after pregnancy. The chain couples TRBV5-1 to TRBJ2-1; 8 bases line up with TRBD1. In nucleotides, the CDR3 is TGCGCCAGCAGCAGTAATGGGCAGGGGGCCGGGCATGAGCAGTTCTTC. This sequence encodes CASSSNGQGAGHEQFF.